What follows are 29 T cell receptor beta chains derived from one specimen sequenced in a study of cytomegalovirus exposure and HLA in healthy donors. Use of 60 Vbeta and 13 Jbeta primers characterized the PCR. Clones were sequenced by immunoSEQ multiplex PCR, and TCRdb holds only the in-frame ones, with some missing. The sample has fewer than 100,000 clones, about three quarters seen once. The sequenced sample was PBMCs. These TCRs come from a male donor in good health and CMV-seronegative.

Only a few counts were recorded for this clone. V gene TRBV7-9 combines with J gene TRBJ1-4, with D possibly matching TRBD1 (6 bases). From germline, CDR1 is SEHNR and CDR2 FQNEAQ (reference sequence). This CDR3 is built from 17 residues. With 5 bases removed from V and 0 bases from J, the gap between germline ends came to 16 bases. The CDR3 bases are TGTGCCAGCAGCACCACCCGACAGGCCGCAACTAATGAAAAACTGTTTTTT. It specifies CASSTTRQAATNEKLFF.

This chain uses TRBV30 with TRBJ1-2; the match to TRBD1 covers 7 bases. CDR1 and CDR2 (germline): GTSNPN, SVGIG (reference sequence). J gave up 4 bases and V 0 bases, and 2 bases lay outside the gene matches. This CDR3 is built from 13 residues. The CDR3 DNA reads TGTGCCTGGAGTGTACGGGACAGCTATGGCTACACCTTC. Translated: CAWSVRDSYGYTF.

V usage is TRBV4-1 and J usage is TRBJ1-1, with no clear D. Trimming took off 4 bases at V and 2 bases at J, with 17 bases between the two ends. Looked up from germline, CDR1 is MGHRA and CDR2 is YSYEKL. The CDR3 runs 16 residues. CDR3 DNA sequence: TGCGCCAGCAGCCTCCTAGGTCCATCTATCAACACTGAAGCTTTCTTT. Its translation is CASSLLGPSINTEAFF.

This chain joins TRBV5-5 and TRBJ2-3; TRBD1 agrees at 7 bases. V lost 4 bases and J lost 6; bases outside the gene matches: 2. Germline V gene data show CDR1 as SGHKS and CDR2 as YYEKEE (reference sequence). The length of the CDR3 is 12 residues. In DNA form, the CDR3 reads TGTGCCAGCAGCACACAGGGGGATACGCAGTATTTT. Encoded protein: CASSTQGDTQYF.

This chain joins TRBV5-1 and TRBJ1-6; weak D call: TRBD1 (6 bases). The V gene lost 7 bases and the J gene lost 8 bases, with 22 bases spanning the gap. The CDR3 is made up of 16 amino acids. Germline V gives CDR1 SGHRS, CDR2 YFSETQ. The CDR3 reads CASCTPGGGGDSPLHF. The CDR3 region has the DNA TGCGCCAGCTGTACCCCGGGGGGAGGGGGGGATTCACCCCTCCACTTT.

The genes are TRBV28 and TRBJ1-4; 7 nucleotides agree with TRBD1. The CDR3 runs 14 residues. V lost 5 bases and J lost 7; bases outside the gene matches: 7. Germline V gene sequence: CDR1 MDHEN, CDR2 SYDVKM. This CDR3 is CASSQDRVGEKLFF. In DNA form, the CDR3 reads TGTGCCAGCAGTCAAGACAGGGTGGGTGAAAAACTGTTTTTT.

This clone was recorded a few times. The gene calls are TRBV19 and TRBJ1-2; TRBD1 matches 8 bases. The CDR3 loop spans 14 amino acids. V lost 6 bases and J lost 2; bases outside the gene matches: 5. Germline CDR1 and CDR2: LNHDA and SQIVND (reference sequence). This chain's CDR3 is CASSQTGANYGYTF. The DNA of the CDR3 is TGTGCCAGTAGCCAGACAGGGGCCAACTATGGCTACACCTTC.

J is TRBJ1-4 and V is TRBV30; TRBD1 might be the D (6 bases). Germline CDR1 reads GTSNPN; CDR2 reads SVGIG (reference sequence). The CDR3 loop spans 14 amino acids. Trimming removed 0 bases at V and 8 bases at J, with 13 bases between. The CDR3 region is CAWSVQGGREKLFF. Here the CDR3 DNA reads TGTGCCTGGAGTGTACAGGGTGGGAGAGAAAAACTGTTTTTT.

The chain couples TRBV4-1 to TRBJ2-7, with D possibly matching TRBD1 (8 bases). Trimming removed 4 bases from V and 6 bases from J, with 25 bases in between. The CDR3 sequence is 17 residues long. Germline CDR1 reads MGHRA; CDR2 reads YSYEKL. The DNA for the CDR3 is TGCGCCAGCAGCCCCCGGGGGGTGGGAACAGGGGGTGTCGAGCAGTACTTC. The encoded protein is CASSPRGVGTGGVEQYF.

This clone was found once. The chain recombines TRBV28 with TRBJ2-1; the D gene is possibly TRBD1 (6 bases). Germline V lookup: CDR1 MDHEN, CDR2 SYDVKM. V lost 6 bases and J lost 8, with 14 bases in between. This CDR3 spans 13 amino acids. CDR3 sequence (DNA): TGTGCCAGCAGACAGGGTGTTGTTTATGAGCAGTTCTTC. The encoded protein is CASRQGVVYEQFF.

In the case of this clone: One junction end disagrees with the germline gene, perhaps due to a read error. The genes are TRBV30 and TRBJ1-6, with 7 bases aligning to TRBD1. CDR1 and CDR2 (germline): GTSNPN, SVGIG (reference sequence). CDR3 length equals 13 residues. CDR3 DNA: TGTGCCTGGGGGGGACAGTCTAATTCACCCCTCAACTTT. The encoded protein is CAWGGQSNSPLNF. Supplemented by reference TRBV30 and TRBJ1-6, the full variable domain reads SQTIHQWPATLVQPVGSPLSLECTVEGTSNPNLYWYRQAAGRGLQLLFYSVGIGQISSEVPQNLSASRPQDRQFILSSKKLLLSDSGFYLCAWGGQSNSPLNFGNGTRLTVT.

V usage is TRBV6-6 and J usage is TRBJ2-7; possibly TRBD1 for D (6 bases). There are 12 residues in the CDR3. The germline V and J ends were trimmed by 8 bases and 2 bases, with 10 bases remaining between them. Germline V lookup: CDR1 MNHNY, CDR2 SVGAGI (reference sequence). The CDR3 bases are TGTGCCAGCGGAGGACAGACCTACGAGCAGTACTTC. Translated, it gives CASGGQTYEQYF.

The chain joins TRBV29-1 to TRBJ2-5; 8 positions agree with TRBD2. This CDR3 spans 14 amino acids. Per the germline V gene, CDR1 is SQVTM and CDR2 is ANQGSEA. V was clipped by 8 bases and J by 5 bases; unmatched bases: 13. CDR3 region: CSMRRGASSETQYF. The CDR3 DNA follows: TGCAGCATGCGGCGGGGGGCCTCCTCGGAGACCCAGTACTTC.

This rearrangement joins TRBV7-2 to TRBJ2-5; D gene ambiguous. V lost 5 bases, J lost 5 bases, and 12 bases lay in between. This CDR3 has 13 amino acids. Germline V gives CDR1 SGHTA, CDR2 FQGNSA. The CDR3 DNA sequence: TGTGCCAGCAGCACAAACACAGTGGAGACCCAGTACTTC. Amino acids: CASSTNTVETQYF. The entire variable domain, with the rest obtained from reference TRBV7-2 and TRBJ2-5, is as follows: GAGVSQSPSNKVTEKGKDVELRCDPISGHTALYWYRQSLGQGLEFLIYFQGNSAPDKSGLPSDRFSAERTGGSVSTLTIQRTQQEDSAVYLCASSTNTVETQYFGPGTRLLVL.

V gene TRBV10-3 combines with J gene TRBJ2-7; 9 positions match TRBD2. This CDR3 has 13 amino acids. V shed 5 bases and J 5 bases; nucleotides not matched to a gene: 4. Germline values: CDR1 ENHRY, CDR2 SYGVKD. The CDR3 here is CAISNSGGHEQYF. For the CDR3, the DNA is TGTGCCATCAGTAATAGCGGGGGCCACGAGCAGTACTTC.

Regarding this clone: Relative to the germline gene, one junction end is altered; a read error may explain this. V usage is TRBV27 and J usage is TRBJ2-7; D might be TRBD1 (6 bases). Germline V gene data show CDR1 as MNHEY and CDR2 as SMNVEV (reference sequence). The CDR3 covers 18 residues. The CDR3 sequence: CAGSPNTGFRLRSYEQYF. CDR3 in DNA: TGTGCCGGCAGTCCGAACACAGGGTTTCGGCTTAGATCCTACGAGCAGTACTTC.

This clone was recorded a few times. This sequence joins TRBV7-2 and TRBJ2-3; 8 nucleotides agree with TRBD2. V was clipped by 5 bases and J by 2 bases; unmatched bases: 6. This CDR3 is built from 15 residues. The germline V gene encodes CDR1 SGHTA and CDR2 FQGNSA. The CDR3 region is CASSLLAGPTDTQYF. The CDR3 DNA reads TGTGCCAGCAGCCTTTTAGCGGGGCCCACAGATACGCAGTATTTT.

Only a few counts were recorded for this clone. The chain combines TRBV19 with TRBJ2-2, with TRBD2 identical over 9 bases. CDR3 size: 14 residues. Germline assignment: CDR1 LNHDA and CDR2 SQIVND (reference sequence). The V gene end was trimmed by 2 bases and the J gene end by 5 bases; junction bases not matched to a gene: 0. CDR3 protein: CASSILAGTGELFF. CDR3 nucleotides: TGTGCCAGTAGTATACTAGCGGGGACCGGGGAGCTGTTTTTT.

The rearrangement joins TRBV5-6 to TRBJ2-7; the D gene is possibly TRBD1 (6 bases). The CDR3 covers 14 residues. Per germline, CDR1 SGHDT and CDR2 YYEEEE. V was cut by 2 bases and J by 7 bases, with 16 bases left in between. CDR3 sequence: CASSLQGVLPEQYF. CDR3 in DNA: TGTGCCAGCAGCTTACAGGGAGTTTTACCTGAGCAGTACTTC.

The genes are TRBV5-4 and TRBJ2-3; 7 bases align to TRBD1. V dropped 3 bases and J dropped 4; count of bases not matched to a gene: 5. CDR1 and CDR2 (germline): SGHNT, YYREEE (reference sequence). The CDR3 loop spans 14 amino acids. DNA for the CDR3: TGTGCCAGCAGCTACTCCACAGGGGCAGATACGCAGTATTTT. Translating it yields CASSYSTGADTQYF.

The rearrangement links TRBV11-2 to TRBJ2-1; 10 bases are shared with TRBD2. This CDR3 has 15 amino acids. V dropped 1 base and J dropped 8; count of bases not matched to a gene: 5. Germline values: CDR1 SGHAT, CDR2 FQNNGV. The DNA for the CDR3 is TGTGCCAGCAGCTTAGCTCTAGCGGGAGTTGATGAGCAGTTCTTC. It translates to CASSLALAGVDEQFF.

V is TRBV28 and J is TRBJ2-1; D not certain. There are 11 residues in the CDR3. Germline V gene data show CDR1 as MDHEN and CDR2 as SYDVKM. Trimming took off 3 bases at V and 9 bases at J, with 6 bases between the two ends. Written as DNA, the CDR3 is TGTGCCAGCAGTTTTAGAAGTGAGCAGTTCTTC. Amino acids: CASSFRSEQFF.

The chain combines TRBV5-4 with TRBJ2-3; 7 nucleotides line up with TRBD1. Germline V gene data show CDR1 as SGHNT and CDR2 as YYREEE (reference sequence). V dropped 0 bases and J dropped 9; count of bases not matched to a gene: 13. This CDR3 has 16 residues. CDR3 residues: CASSLALGRRGQTQYF. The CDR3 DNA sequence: TGTGCCAGCAGCTTGGCCCTGGGACGAAGGGGGCAGACGCAGTATTTT.

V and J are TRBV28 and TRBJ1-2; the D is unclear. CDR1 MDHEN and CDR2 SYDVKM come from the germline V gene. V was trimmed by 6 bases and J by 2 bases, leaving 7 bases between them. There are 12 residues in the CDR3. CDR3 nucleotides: TGTGCCAGCAGCCTTTTCAACTATGGCTACACCTTC. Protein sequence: CASSLFNYGYTF.

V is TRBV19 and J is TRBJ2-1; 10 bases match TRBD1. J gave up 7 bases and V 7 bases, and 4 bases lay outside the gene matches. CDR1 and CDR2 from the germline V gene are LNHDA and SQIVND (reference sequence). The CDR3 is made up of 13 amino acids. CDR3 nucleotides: TGTGCCAGTAAAGGACAGGGGGAAAATGAGCAGTTCTTC. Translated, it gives CASKGQGENEQFF.

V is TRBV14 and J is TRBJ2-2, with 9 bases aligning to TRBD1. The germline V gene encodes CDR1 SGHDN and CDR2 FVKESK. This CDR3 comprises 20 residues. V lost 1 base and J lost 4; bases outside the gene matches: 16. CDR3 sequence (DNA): TGTGCCAGCAGCCAAGCGGACAGGGGTAACATCCGTGGAGTCACCGGGGAGCTGTTTTTT. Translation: CASSQADRGNIRGVTGELFF.

The CDR3 is CAWGQGGGKEKLFF. The CDR3 region has the DNA TGTGCCTGGGGACAGGGGGGCGGAAAGGAAAAACTGTTTTTT. V gene TRBV30 combines with J gene TRBJ1-4; TRBD1 matches at 10 bases. This CDR3 is built from 14 residues. The germline CDR1 and CDR2 sequences are GTSNPN and SVGIG (reference sequence). V gave up 5 bases and J gave up 8 bases; unmatched junction bases: 8.

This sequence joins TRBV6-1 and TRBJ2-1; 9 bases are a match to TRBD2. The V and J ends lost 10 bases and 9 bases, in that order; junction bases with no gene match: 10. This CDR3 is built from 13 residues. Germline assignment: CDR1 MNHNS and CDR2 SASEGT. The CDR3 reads CATPGTSLREQFF. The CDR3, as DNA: TGTGCCACCCCCGGGACTAGCCTTCGTGAGCAGTTCTTC.

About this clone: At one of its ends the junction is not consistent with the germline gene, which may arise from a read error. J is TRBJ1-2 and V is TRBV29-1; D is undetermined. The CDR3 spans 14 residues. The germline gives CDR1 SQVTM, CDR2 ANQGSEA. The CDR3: CSVRERDSFYGYPF. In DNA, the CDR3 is TGCAGCGTTCGGGAACGAGATTCCTTCTATGGCTACCCCTTC.